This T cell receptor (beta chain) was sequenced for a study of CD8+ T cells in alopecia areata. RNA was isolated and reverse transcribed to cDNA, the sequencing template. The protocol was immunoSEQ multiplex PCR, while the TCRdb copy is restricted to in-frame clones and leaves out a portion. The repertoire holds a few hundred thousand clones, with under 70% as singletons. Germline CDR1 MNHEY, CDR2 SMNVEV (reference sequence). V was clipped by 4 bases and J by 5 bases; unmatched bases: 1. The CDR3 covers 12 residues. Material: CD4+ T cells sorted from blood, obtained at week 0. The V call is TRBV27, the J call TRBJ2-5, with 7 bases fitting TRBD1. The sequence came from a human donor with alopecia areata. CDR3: CASSSGGETQYF. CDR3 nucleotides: TGTGCCAGCAGTTCAGGGGGTGAGACCCAGTACTTC.